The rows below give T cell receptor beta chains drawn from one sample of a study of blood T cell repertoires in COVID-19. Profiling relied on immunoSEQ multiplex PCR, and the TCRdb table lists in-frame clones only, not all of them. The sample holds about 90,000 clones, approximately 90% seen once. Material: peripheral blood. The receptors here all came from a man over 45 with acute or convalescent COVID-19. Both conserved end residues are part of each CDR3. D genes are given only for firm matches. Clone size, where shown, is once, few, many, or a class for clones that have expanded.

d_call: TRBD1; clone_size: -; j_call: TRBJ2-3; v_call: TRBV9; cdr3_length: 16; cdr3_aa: CASSVHRGEDTDTQYF; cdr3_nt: TGTGCCAGCAGCGTCCACAGGGGTGAAGACACAGATACGCAGTATTTT
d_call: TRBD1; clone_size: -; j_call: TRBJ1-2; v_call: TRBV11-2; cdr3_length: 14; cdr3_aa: CASSRGQVNYGYTF; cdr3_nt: TGTGCCAGCAGCAGAGGACAGGTGAACTATGGCTACACCTTC
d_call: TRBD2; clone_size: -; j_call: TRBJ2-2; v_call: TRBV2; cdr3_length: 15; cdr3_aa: CASSRTSGNTGELFF; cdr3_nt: TGTGCCAGCAGTAGGACTAGCGGGAACACCGGGGAGCTGTTTTTT
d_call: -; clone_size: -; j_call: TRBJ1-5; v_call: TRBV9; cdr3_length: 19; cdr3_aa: CASSEGPLETDPFNQPQHF; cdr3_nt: TGTGCCAGCAGCGAGGGGCCCCTTGAGACGGATCCTTTCAATCAGCCCCAGCATTTT
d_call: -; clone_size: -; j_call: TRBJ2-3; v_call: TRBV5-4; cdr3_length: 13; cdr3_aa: CASSLDGGPTQYF; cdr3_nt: TGTGCCAGCAGCTTGGATGGGGGCCCCACGCAGTATTTT
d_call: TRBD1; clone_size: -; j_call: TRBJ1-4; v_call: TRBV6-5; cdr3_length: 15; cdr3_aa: CASSPGQGDTGKLFF; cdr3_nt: TGTGCCAGCAGCCCCGGACAGGGCGACACGGGAAAACTGTTTTTT
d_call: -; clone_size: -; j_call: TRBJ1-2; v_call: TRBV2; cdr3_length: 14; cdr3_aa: CASRAAGLGYGYTF; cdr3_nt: TGTGCCAGCAGGGCCGCGGGACTGGGCTATGGCTACACCTTC
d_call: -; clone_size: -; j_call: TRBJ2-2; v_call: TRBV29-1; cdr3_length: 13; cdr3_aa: CSAGQQNTGELFF; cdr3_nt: TGCAGCGCGGGACAACAGAACACCGGGGAGCTGTTTTTT
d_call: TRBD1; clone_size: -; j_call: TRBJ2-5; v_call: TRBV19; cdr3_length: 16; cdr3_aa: CASSIAKTGTGETQYF; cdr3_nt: TGTGCCAGTAGTATAGCGAAGACAGGGACGGGGGAGACCCAGTACTTC
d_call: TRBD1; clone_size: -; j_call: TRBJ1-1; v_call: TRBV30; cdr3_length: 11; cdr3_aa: CAGMDRGPAFF; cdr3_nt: TGTGCCGGTATGGACAGGGGTCCGGCTTTCTTT
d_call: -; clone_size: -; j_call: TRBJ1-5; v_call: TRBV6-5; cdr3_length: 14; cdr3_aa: CASTLIRGNQPQHF; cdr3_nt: TGTGCCAGCACCCTAATTCGCGGCAATCAGCCCCAGCATTTT
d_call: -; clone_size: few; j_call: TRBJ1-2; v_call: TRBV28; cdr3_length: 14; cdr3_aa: CASSLTQGSYGYTF; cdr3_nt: TGTGCCAGCAGTTTAACACAGGGCAGCTATGGCTACACCTTC
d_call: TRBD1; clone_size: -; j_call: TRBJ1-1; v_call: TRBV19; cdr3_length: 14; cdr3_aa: CASWAGGGNTEAFF; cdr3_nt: TGTGCCAGTTGGGCAGGGGGCGGGAACACTGAAGCTTTCTTT
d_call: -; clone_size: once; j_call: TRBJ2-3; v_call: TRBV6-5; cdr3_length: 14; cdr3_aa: CASSSGGPTDTQYF; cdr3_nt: TGTGCCAGCAGTTCCGGGGGGCCTACAGATACGCAGTATTTT
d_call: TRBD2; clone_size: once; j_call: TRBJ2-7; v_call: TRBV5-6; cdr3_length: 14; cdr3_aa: CASSLGGSAREQYF; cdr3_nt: TGTGCCAGCAGCTTGGGCGGGAGTGCACGTGAGCAGTACTTC
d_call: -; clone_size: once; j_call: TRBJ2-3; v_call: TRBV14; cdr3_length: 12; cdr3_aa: CASSQAVHTQYF; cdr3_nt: TGTGCCAGCAGCCAAGCGGTCCATACGCAGTATTTT
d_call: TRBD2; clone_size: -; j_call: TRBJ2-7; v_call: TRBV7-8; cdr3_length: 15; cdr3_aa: CASSSVSSGSYEQYF; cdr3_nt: TGTGCCAGCAGCTCGGTTTCTAGCGGGAGCTACGAGCAGTACTTC